Reported below is one T cell receptor (beta chain). As yet, its antigen is unknown. The assay was immunoSEQ multiplex PCR, and TCRdb's table has in-frame clones only and misses some. The sample lists about 2,100,000 clones, about 92% occurring once. Cells designated naive CD8 were CD45RO-negative and were positively selected for CCR7, with terminally differentiated effector memory CD45RA+ cells excluded. Study donors comprised healthy, HIV-negative adults devoid of recent acute infection or vaccination. Nashville, Tennessee was home to all donors, who were Caucasian adults. Germline-derived CDR1 and CDR2 are MDHEN and SYDVKM. Deletions cut 6 bases from V and 3 bases from J, with 11 bases between. The CDR3 sequence is 13 residues long. The data derive from a study of shared clonotypes between healthy human individuals. Findings of the study overall: Non-shared clonotypes displayed generation probabilities falling below those of clonotypes present in all four donors.

The receptor's source is a man younger than 30 in good health. Some clones in this sample may be carry-over from other donors' samples. Sequencing was done on a sample of naive CD8+ T cells from PBMCs. V usage is TRBV28 and J usage is TRBJ1-2, with D perhaps TRBD1 (5 bases). Here the CDR3 DNA reads TGTGCCAGCAGCTTCGCCAGGGACTATGGCTACACCTTC. This translates into CASSFARDYGYTF.